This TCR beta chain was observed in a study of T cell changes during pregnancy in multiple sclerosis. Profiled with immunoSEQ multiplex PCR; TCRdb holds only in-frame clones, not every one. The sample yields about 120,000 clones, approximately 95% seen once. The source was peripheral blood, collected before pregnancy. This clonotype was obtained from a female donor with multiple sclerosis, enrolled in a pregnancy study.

The CDR3 sequence is CAISLLAPLNEQYF. In DNA, the CDR3 is TGTGCCATCAGCCTACTAGCCCCCCTGAACGAGCAGTACTTC. The rearrangement uses TRBV10-3 and TRBJ2-5, with TRBD2 as a possible D gene (6 bases). The J call is in doubt because the DNA end fits TRBJ2-7 better. The length of the CDR3 is 14 residues. From germline, CDR1 is ENHRY and CDR2 SYGVKD.